These 25 T cell receptor beta chains originate from one sample sequenced in a study of blood T cells in healthy people across ages. The second PCR ran roughly 6 to 11 cycles with a sample-barcoded 5' primer and J-beta primers. TCRdb independently ran MiXCR on the 5' RACE reads; one entry per CDR3 protein. The profile shows about 780,000 distinct CDR3 sequences, about 45% of them singletons. The sample was blood. These receptors originate from a man older than 75 in good health.

The rearrangement joins TRBV7-9 to TRBJ1-1, with TRBD1 matching over 8 bases. Germline V gene data show CDR1 as SEHNR and CDR2 as FQNEAQ (reference sequence). The CDR3 is 12 residues long. Trimming removed 3 bases from V and 11 bases from J; junction bases left unmatched: 5. The CDR3 DNA reads TGTGCCAGCAGCTTCACGGACAGGGACGCTTTCTTT. Amino acids: CASSFTDRDAFF.

The chain uses TRBV7-9 and TRBJ2-5; 7 bases line up with TRBD1. The ends lost 5 bases at V and 3 bases at J; junction bases unmatched: 9. This CDR3 region has 15 residues. Germline V gives CDR1 SEHNR, CDR2 FQNEAQ (reference sequence). As DNA, the CDR3 is TGTGCCAGCAGCCTCGTAGGGGGACAGAAAGAGACCCAGTACTTC. Amino acids: CASSLVGGQKETQYF.

This clonotype was observed once. The chain has TRBV10-3 and TRBJ2-1; 7 bases match TRBD1. Germline lookup yields CDR1 ENHRY and CDR2 SYGVKD. Trimming removed 6 bases from V and 5 bases from J; junction bases left unmatched: 16. The CDR3 spans 17 residues. The CDR3 here is CAISELRQGGTNNEQFF. The CDR3 region has the DNA TGTGCCATCAGCGAACTTAGACAAGGGGGCACGAACAATGAGCAGTTCTTC.

A note on this clonotype: Since a much larger clone is just one base distant, this may be a read error. This chain uses TRBV7-2 with TRBJ2-3; the D call may be TRBD1 or TRBD2 (7 bases each). The CDR3 runs to 16 residues. Per germline, CDR1 SGHTA and CDR2 FQGNSA. CDR3 bases: TGTGCCAGCAGCGTCAGGGGGAGCGGGGTAACAGGTACGCAGTATTTT. Its translation is CASSVRGSGVTGTQYF.

As DNA, the CDR3 is TGTGCCAGCAGCCATCCAGGGCGGGGGCCCTCGGAGCAGTTCTTC. As protein: CASSHPGRGPSEQFF. This chain links TRBV14 with TRBJ2-1; a possible D gene is TRBD2 (7 bases). This CDR3 has 15 residues. Trimming cost V 3 bases and J 10 bases, with 19 bases left between them. Germline V gene sequence: CDR1 SGHDN, CDR2 FVKESK.

The rearrangement links TRBV27 to TRBJ2-2; TRBD2 is a possible D gene (6 bases). The CDR3 consists of 13 residues. The V gene lost 10 bases and the J gene lost 4 bases, with 13 bases spanning the gap. Germline-derived CDR1 and CDR2 are MNHEY and SMNVEV (reference sequence). CDR3 region: CATGLALTGELFF. The CDR3, as DNA: TGTGCCACCGGTCTAGCGCTCACCGGGGAGCTGTTTTTT.

This clonotype was found once. V and J are TRBV20-1 and TRBJ1-1, with D perhaps TRBD1 (5 bases). Germline assignment: CDR1 DFQATT and CDR2 SNEGSKA (reference sequence). Trimming stripped 4 bases from V and 6 bases from J, with 12 bases between. The CDR3 contains 12 residues. In DNA form, the CDR3 reads TGCAGTGCTATCCCTAGGGGATCTGAAGCTTTCTTT. This translates into CSAIPRGSEAFF.

This chain links TRBV7-2 with TRBJ2-7; either TRBD1 or TRBD2 may fit D (6 bases each). The CDR3 totals 16 residues. The V gene's germline CDR1 is SGHTA and CDR2 FQGNSA. Between the trimmed V and J ends, which lost 3 bases and 5 bases, there was a span of 20 bases. The CDR3 bases are TGTGCCAGCAGCTTGATGGGGGGACACCCGTTGGACGAGCAGTACTTC. The encoded protein is CASSLMGGHPLDEQYF.

In its sample, this clonotype was seen a few times. The chain uses TRBV28 and TRBJ2-7; a weak D match, TRBD1 (5 bases). Matching the DNA end better, TRBJ2-5 makes the J call doubtful. The CDR3 has 12 residues. Germline CDR1 reads MDHEN; CDR2 reads SYDVKM. The CDR3, as DNA: TGTGCCAGCAGTCTTCAGGGTCGGACCCAGTACTTC. Translation: CASSLQGRTQYF.

Regarding this clonotype: Its ends do not fully match the called genes, so a read error is possible. This chain connects TRBV10-3 to TRBJ1-6; 9 bases line up with TRBD1. Germline lookup yields CDR1 ENHRY and CDR2 SYGVKD. The length of the CDR3 is 16 residues. The CDR3: CAKYRGPSSYNSPPHF. The CDR3 DNA reads as TGTGCCAAATACAGGGGGCCGAGCTCCTATAATTCACCCCCCCACTTT.

This rearrangement joins TRBV10-3 to TRBJ2-3, with D tentatively TRBD2 (6 bases). The V gene's germline CDR1 is ENHRY and CDR2 SYGVKD. The CDR3 sequence is 14 residues long. Trimming took off 5 bases at V and 4 bases at J, with 13 bases between the two ends. The DNA of the CDR3 is TGTGCCATCAGTCCGGGACTGGAGGCAGATACGCAGTATTTT. This translates into CAISPGLEADTQYF.

There are a few counts of this clonotype. The CDR3 nucleotides read TGCGCCAGCAGCGGTGCTTCTAGCGGGAGTGAGCAGTTCTTC. As protein: CASSGASSGSEQFF. This chain connects TRBV5-1 to TRBJ2-1; the match to TRBD2 covers 10 bases. The CDR3 contains 14 residues. Germline trimming cut 4 bases from V and 9 bases from J; bases unmatched to any gene: 7. Per germline, CDR1 SGHRS and CDR2 YFSETQ.

This clonotype was seen repeatedly, ten times or more. V gene TRBV7-2 combines with J gene TRBJ2-7; D may correspond to TRBD1 or TRBD2 (5 bases each). The CDR3 is made up of 15 amino acids. Trimming removed 4 bases at V and 0 bases at J, with 13 bases between. CDR1 SGHTA and CDR2 FQGNSA come from the germline V gene. CDR3 residues: CASSYSGTGSYEQYF. CDR3 in DNA: TGTGCCAGCAGCTACTCCGGGACGGGCTCCTACGAGCAGTACTTC.

In the case of this clonotype: The junction does not match germline at one end; this may be a read error. The chain joins TRBV7-8 to TRBJ2-1; TRBD2 matches 9 bases. This CDR3 contains 15 residues. Germline V gene sequence: CDR1 SGHVS, CDR2 FQNEAQ. The CDR3 DNA sequence: TGTGCCAGCTGCTTAGTGCCTAGCGGGGCCAATGAGCAGTTCTTC. It is translated as CASCLVPSGANEQFF. Variable domain in full (rest from reference TRBV7-8 and TRBJ2-1): GAGVSQSPRYKVAKRGQDVALRCDPISGHVSLFWYQQALGQGPEFLTYFQNEAQLDKSGLPSDRFFAERPEGSVSTLKIQRTQQEDSAVYLCASCLVPSGANEQFFGPGTRLTVL.

This clonotype was counted between two and nine times. The rearrangement uses TRBV7-2 and TRBJ2-7; 10 bases fit TRBD2. Germline values: CDR1 SGHTA, CDR2 FQGNSA. This CDR3 is built from 15 residues. V lost 4 bases to trimming and J lost 3 bases; unmatched junction nucleotides: 6. This CDR3 is CASSSLAGGNYEQYF. CDR3 in DNA: TGTGCCAGCAGCTCTTTAGCGGGAGGTAACTACGAGCAGTACTTC.

This clonotype was detected a few times. The V call is TRBV11-3, the J call TRBJ2-5; 8 nucleotides match TRBD1. The CDR3 spans 15 residues. V gave up 5 bases and J gave up 5 bases; unmatched junction bases: 10. The germline CDR1 and CDR2 sequences are SGHNT and YENEEA. The CDR3 DNA is TGTGCCAGCAGCGCAGGGACAGGCAGAAGGGAGACCCAGTACTTC. Translating it yields CASSAGTGRRETQYF.

The chain recombines TRBV7-2 with TRBJ2-6; D not certain. This CDR3 region has 19 residues. The V gene lost 2 bases and the J gene lost 0 bases, with 17 bases spanning the gap. Looked up from germline, CDR1 is SGHTA and CDR2 is FQGNSA. CDR3 coding DNA: TGTGCCAGCAGCTTATCGGCCGGCCGTCTCAGCTCTGGGGCCAACGTCCTGACTTTC. Translating gives CASSLSAGRLSSGANVLTF.

The chain is built from TRBV12-3 or TRBV12-4 and TRBJ1-1; D call uncertain. CDR3 length: 14 residues. The V and J ends lost 2 bases and 10 bases respectively, with 17 bases between them. The CDR3 coding sequence is TGTGCCAGCAGTTTATCGGGCAAGGTTAAGTCAGCTTTCTTT. This encodes CASSLSGKVKSAFF.

This clonotype was detected many times. V usage is TRBV20-1 and J usage is TRBJ2-1; D remains ambiguous. Germline V gives CDR1 DFQATT, CDR2 SNEGSKA (reference sequence). The CDR3 length is 11 residues. This CDR3 reads CGTRTYNEQFF. The CDR3, as DNA: TGCGGAACCCGAACCTACAATGAGCAGTTCTTC.

Many counts were recorded for this clonotype. The V gene is TRBV27, the J gene TRBJ2-5; a weak D match, TRBD2 (6 bases). Per germline, CDR1 MNHEY and CDR2 SMNVEV (reference sequence). V was cut by 5 bases and J by 7 bases, with 14 bases left in between. CDR3 length equals 13 residues. The CDR3 DNA reads as TGTGCCAGCAGTGTAGCGGCTTGGGGGACCCAGTACTTC. Amino acids: CASSVAAWGTQYF.

The chain carries TRBV20-1 and TRBJ2-5; 9 bases align to TRBD2. The CDR3 runs to 14 residues. V was pared by 1 base and J by 1 base, with 1 base of the junction left unmatched. Germline V gene sequence: CDR1 DFQATT, CDR2 SNEGSKA (reference sequence). The CDR3 protein is CSARGTSAQETQYF. CDR3 nucleotides: TGCAGTGCTAGAGGGACTAGCGCCCAAGAGACCCAGTACTTC.

The chain is built from TRBV6-1 and TRBJ2-1, with TRBD1 matching 7 bases. V shed 6 bases and J 8 bases; nucleotides not matched to a gene: 10. The CDR3 loop spans 14 amino acids. Germline V gene sequence: CDR1 MNHNS, CDR2 SASEGT. CDR3 residues: CASRRGPVEYEQFF. CDR3 nucleotide sequence: TGTGCCAGCAGAAGGGGGCCCGTAGAGTATGAGCAGTTCTTC.

The chain links TRBV5-1 to TRBJ2-3; weak D call: TRBD1 (6 bases). Germline V gives CDR1 SGHRS, CDR2 YFSETQ. V lost 5 bases to trimming and J lost 5 bases, with 15 bases between them. This CDR3 has 14 residues. CDR3: CASRSDRRGDTQYF. CDR3 nucleotides: TGCGCCAGCAGGTCCGACAGGAGAGGAGATACGCAGTATTTT. Combining the CDR3 with reference TRBV5-1 and TRBJ2-3 gives the whole variable domain KAGVTQTPRYLIKTRGQQVTLSCSPISGHRSVSWYQQTPGQGLQFLFEYFSETQRNKGNFPGRFSGRQFSNSRSEMNVSTLELGDSALYLCASRSDRRGDTQYFGPGTRLTVL.

This sequence joins TRBV5-1 and TRBJ2-6, with TRBD1 matching over 9 bases. Per germline, CDR1 SGHRS and CDR2 YFSETQ. V trimming: 6 bases; J trimming: 0 bases; junction bases outside the gene matches: 10. The CDR3 is 18 residues long. The CDR3 loop is CASTTPGQGNSGANVLTF. CDR3 DNA: TGCGCCAGCACTACACCGGGACAGGGTAACTCTGGGGCCAACGTCCTGACTTTC.

This chain uses TRBV14 with TRBJ2-5; no reliable D call. The CDR3 length is 18 residues. Germline CDR1 SGHDN, CDR2 FVKESK. Trimming cost V 0 bases and J 0 bases, with 17 bases left between them. The CDR3 spells CASSQDLEDAPDQETQYF. The CDR3 coding sequence is TGTGCCAGCAGCCAAGATCTAGAGGACGCGCCCGACCAAGAGACCCAGTACTTC.